The T cell receptor beta chain described here comes from a study of blood T cell repertoires in COVID-19. Study at large: In each case, the material was cDNA or gDNA derived from T cells, B-cell-depleted T cells, or PBMCs.

A Seattle source enrolled patients during active infection and followed them longitudinally. The assay was immunoSEQ multiplex PCR, and TCRdb's table has in-frame clones only and misses some. The sample consists of about 130,000 clones, roughly three quarters of them appearing once. A note on this clone: Other DNA sequences in this sample translate to the same CDR3.

Germline V CDR1 and CDR2: MNHNS, SASEGT. Trimming stripped 1 base from V and 5 bases from J, with 8 bases between. The CDR3 contains 13 residues. Sequencing input: peripheral blood. The chain joins TRBV6-1 to TRBJ1-2, with a tentative D call TRBD1 (6 bases). This TCR came from a woman between 70 and 85 years old with COVID-19, enrolled during active disease. CDR3 DNA sequence: TGTGCCAGCAGTGAAGACAGGGAATATGGCTACACCTTC. This codes for CASSEDREYGYTF.